The present TCR beta chain was sequenced within a study of OX40 agonist ivuxolimab in advanced cancers. Concerning this clone: The antigen is not known.

The CDR3 spans 14 residues. The germline V gene has CDR1 MNHEY and CDR2 SVGAGI. Trimming removed 5 bases from V and 3 bases from J, with 11 bases in between. Notes on the study in general: Clonal expansion was among the lowest in partial responders at 0.1-3.0 mg/kg, especially CD8+.

The protocol was immunoSEQ multiplex PCR, while the TCRdb copy is restricted to in-frame clones and leaves out a portion. The data hold approximately 38,000 clones, with 65% to 85% observed a single time. V usage is TRBV6-5 and J usage is TRBJ1-3, with D possibly TRBD1 on 5 matching bases. The specimen was CD4+ or CD8+ T cells sorted from blood, collected in a trial of the OX40 agonist ivuxolimab. The clonotype originates from an adult with an advanced solid tumor such as melanoma, head and neck, liver or kidney cancer. The CDR3 bases are TGTGCCAGCAGTGCCATTGACAGTGGAAACACCATATATTTT. Residues: CASSAIDSGNTIYF.